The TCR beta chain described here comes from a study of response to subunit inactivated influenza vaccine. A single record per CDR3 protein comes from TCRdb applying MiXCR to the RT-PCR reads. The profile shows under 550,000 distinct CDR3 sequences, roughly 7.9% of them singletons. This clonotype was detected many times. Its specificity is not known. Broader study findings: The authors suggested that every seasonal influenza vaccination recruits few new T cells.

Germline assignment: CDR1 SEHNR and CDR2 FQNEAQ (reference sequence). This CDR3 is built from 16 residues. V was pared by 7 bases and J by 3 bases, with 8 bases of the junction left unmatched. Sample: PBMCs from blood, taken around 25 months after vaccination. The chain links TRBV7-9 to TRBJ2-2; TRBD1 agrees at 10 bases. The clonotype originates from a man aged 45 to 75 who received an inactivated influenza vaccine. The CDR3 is CASNPTGTGDTGELFF. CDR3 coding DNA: TGTGCCAGCAACCCGACAGGGACAGGGGACACCGGGGAGCTGTTTTTT.